This T cell receptor beta chain was identified during a study of T-cell memory formation after mild COVID-19 (dated by TCRdb to the early 2020s). A note on the overall study: TCR sequence clusters from the two donors were found to be largely donor specific. Longitudinal TCRalpha and TCRbeta repertoire sequencing tracked T-cell clones expanding and contracting after mild COVID-19 in a couple of donors. Two young, previously healthy adult volunteers made up the cohort, one male and one female.

This clonotype has more than one count but fewer than ten. Its antigen is currently not known. There are no base qualities to consult, and no much larger clone falls within one base. This sample was sequenced with an Illumina NovaSeq 6000. Using 5'RACE with constant-segment primers, TCRalpha and TCRbeta cDNA libraries were constructed, with sample barcodes and unique molecular identifiers added in the process. RNA was extracted from every sample with Trizol reagent. The libraries were amplified in two PCR steps, and the second step added a second sample barcode and Illumina TruSeq adapters. The libraries were sequenced on an Illumina NovaSeq using 2 x 150 bp paired-end reads. The original methods were these. Reads were demultiplexed and collapsed into UMI-guided consensus sequences with migec v1.2.7. With mixcr v2.1.11, UMI consensuses were aligned to TRA and TRB V and J templates and assembled into clonotypes. A clonotype was counted as expanded or contracted only when both edgeR and NoisET called the clonotype significant, with the noise models trained on biological replicates. For edgeR calls, the thresholds were a false discovery rate-adjusted p below 0.01 and a log2 fold-change of 1. As an exploratory analysis of dynamics, max-normalized trajectories of the 1000 most abundant clonotypes were examined with PCA combined with hierarchical clustering. Separately sequenced CD4+ and CD8+ repertoires were used to assign the CD4 or CD8 phenotype of responding clones. In TCRdb, the public reads were trimmed at Q25 with fastp and aligned with MiXCR, with productive beta chains retained. Each entry merges the rows of one CDR3 protein and shows their most common DNA and genes. TCRdb, not the original authors, processed these V and J calls. The sample table lists about 200,000 distinct CDR3 sequences, around 8.8% of them with a count of one. The biggest ten clones account for roughly 3.5% of the sample.

The CDR3 contains 14 residues, cysteine and phenylalanine counted. The retained sequence is limited to the CDR3, 42 bases, with the frame set at the first base. The V end loses 6 bases and the J end loses 0 bases, and a stretch of 11 bases separates them. Summary of the overall study and its limitations: Some responding clones were detected in pre-infection memory, which suggested that pre-existing cross-reactive memory T cells had joined the SARS-CoV-2 response. Clones that contracted from day 15 to 85 showed balanced CD4/CD8 phenotypes, whereas a second wave of clones that expanded from day 15 to 37 leaned towards CD4+. Whether the second-wave clones peaking on day 37 were SARS-CoV-2 specific was not confirmed. Contracting CD4+ clones appeared mostly in the CM and EM memory subsets, whereas CD8+ clones were enriched in EMRA. The study covered only a couple of mild cases, and larger cohorts including severe cases with pre-infection samples were considered necessary.

PBMCs were isolated by Ficoll-Paque density gradient centrifugation. The TCR originated in a man younger than 35 who had mild COVID-19 (a few samples of this study predate the infection). The sample titles of this study are shuffled in the database, so cell type and time point are left out; the donor was told from shared clones. The sequence is built from TRBV12-3 or TRBV12-4 and TRBJ1-1, with the identity of the D gene unclear. The source material was PBMCs or a T cell subset sorted from them (not recorded which). Here the CDR3 is given as CASSDTNMNTEAFF. At the DNA level, the sequence is TGTGCCAGCAGCGACACGAACATGAACACTGAAGCTTTCTTT.